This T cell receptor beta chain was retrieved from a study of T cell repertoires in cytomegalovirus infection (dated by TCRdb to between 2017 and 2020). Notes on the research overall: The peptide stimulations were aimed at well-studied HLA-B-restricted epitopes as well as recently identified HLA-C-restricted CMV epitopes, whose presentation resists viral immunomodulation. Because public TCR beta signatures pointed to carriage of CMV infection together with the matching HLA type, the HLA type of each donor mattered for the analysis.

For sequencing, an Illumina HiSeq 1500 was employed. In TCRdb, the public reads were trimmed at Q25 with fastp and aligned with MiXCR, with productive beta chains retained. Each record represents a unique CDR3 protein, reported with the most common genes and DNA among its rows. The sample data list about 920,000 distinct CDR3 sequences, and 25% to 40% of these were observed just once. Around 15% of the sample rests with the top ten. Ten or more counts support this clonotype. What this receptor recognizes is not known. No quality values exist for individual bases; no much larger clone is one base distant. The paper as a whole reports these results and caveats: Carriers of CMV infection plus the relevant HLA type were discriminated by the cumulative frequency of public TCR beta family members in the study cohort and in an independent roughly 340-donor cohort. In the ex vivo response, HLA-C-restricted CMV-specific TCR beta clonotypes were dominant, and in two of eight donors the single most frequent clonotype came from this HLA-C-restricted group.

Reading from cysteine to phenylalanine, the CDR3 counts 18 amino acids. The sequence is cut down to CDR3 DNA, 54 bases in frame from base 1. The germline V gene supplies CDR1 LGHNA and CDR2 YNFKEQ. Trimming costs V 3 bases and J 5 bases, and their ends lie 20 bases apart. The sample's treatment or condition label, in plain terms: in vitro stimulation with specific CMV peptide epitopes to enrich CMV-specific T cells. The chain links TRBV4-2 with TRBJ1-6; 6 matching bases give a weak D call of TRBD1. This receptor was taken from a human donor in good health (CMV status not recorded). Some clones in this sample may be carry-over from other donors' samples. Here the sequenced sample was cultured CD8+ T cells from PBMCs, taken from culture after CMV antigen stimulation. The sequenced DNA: TGTGCCAGCAGCCAGAGCTTGGGCCGGGACATCCATAATTCACCCCTCCACTTT. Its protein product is CASSQSLGRDIHNSPLHF.